These T cell receptor beta chains were read from a single sample in a study of blood T cells in healthy people across ages. TCRdb independently ran MiXCR on the 5' RACE reads; one entry per CDR3 protein. This sample has hundreds of thousands of distinct CDR3 sequences, with roughly 50% found just once. The sequenced sample consisted of blood. These receptors were obtained from a man older than 75 in good health. The CDR3 runs from the conserved cysteine through the conserved F or W. Each record gives: V gene, D gene, clone size, J gene, CDR3 length, CDR3 protein, CDR3 DNA. A D gene is named only where the DNA matches it firmly. Not all rows give a size; the values are once, few, many and, for expanded clones, a class.

TRBV20-1	-	-	TRBJ1-1	13	CSAPPLPNTEAFF	TGCAGTGCCCCGCCGCTTCCCAACACTGAAGCTTTCTTT
TRBV9	-	-	TRBJ1-1	15	CASSEGGATPLQAFF	TGTGCCAGCAGCGAGGGGGGGGCAACACCCCTTCAAGCTTTCTTT
TRBV24-1	-	once	TRBJ1-2	12	CATSDQTGSYTF	TGTGCCACCAGTGATCAAACAGGGAGCTACACCTTC
TRBV10-3	-	few	TRBJ2-7	10	CASGIHEQYF	TGTGCCAGCGGGATCCACGAGCAGTACTTC
TRBV2	-	-	TRBJ2-2	15	CASMVGGASTGELFF	TGTGCCAGCATGGTTGGGGGCGCGAGCACCGGGGAGCTGTTTTTT
TRBV14	TRBD1	-	TRBJ1-5	17	CASSARTGAGGNQPQHF	TGTGCCAGCAGCGCCCGGACAGGGGCTGGCGGCAATCAGCCCCAGCATTTT
TRBV5-1	-	-	TRBJ2-2	14	CASSLAGSSGELFF	TGCGCCAGCAGCTTGGCGGGGAGCTCGGGGGAGCTGTTTTTT
TRBV7-9	-	-	TRBJ1-4	15	CASSGDGDLNEKLFF	TGTGCCAGCAGCGGTGACGGAGACCTCAATGAAAAACTGTTTTTT
TRBV6-6	TRBD1	few	TRBJ2-5	13	CASTPGTAETQYF	TGTGCCAGCACCCCGGGGACAGCAGAGACCCAGTACTTC
TRBV20-1	TRBD1	many	TRBJ2-3	14	CSAKETGGTDTQYF	TGCAGTGCTAAAGAGACAGGGGGCACAGATACGCAGTATTTT
TRBV7-9	TRBD1	-	TRBJ2-1	17	CASSPTGGVGTRNEQFF	TGTGCCAGCAGCCCAACAGGGGGCGTAGGAACCAGGAATGAGCAGTTCTTC
TRBV10-3	-	-	TRBJ2-4	14	CAISEALGETIQYF	TGTGCCATCAGTGAGGCCCTCGGGGAAACCATTCAGTACTTC
TRBV29-1	TRBD2	-	TRBJ2-1	15	CSVGGLAGNYNEQFF	TGCAGCGTGGGGGGACTAGCGGGAAACTACAATGAGCAGTTCTTC
TRBV20-1	-	-	TRBJ2-1	15	CSARGSGDHYNEPFF	TGCAGTGCTAGAGGGTCCGGGGATCACTACAATGAGCCGTTCTTC
TRBV5-1	TRBD2	-	TRBJ2-7	14	CASSPGLDVMEQYF	TGCGCCAGCAGCCCGGGACTAGATGTAATGGAGCAGTACTTC
TRBV29-1	TRBD1	few	TRBJ1-2	11	CSVRTGYGYTF	TGCAGCGTCAGGACAGGGTACGGCTACACCTTC
TRBV29-1	-	-	TRBJ2-7	16	CSVDNSGGGSYNEQYF	TGCAGCGTTGATAATAGCGGAGGGGGTTCCTACAATGAGCAGTACTTC
TRBV5-1	TRBD2	-	TRBJ2-3	19	CASSRLGSGTFTSTDTQYF	TGCGCCAGCAGCCGCCTAGGGAGCGGGACTTTTACTAGCACAGATACGCAGTATTTT
TRBV29-1	TRBD1	-	TRBJ2-3	16	CSVESTPGQGHRYAYF	TGCAGCGTTGAATCAACGCCGGGACAGGGTCACAGATACGCGTATTTT
TRBV3-1	TRBD1	-	TRBJ1-1	12	CASSRGRLEAFF	TGTGCCAGCTCCAGGGGGCGGCTTGAAGCTTTCTTT
TRBV5-1	-	-	TRBJ2-5	14	CASSLPAGKETQYF	TGCGCCAGCAGCTTGCCGGCAGGGAAGGAGACCCAGTACTTC
TRBV15	-	-	TRBJ2-5	13	CATSRESQETQYF	TGTGCCACCAGCAGGGAGTCCCAAGAGACCCAGTACTTC
TRBV5-1	-	few	TRBJ2-1	15	CASSIGPKGAYEQFF	TGCGCCAGCAGTATCGGACCGAAAGGGGCCTATGAGCAGTTCTTC
TRBV11-3	-	-	TRBJ2-5	13	CASSRSSAETQYF	TGTGCCAGCAGCCGCTCCAGTGCGGAGACCCAGTACTTC
TRBV14	-	few	TRBJ2-3	15	CASSLAQSLTDTQYF	TGTGCCAGCAGCTTAGCCCAATCCCTCACAGATACGCAGTATTTT
TRBV4-2	TRBD2	-	TRBJ2-7	17	CASSQATSLAGMGEQYF	TGTGCCAGCAGCCAAGCGACTTCACTAGCGGGGATGGGTGAGCAGTACTTC
TRBV25-1	-	few	TRBJ1-2	13	CASSVRSGRGYTF	TGTGCCAGCAGTGTTAGGTCGGGTCGCGGCTACACCTTC
TRBV28	-	-	TRBJ2-7	12	CASSLLVYEQYF	TGTGCCAGCAGTTTACTGGTGTACGAGCAGTACTTC
TRBV9	TRBD2	-	TRBJ2-1	16	CASSVGGGRAGNEQFF	TGTGCCAGCAGCGTAGGAGGCGGGAGGGCGGGGAATGAGCAGTTCTTC
TRBV18	TRBD1	once	TRBJ2-1	15	CASSQTAQGAGEQFF	TGTGCCAGCTCTCAAACGGCGCAGGGGGCCGGTGAGCAGTTCTTC
TRBV13	TRBD1	few	TRBJ2-7	14	CASSRRTGAHEQYF	TGTGCCAGCAGCCGACGGACAGGGGCCCACGAGCAGTACTTC
TRBV27	-	-	TRBJ2-5	15	CASWKRAPRDETQYF	TGTGCCAGTTGGAAGAGGGCCCCGCGGGATGAGACCCAGTACTTC
TRBV7-8	-	-	TRBJ2-5	14	CASSSRAGEETQYF	TGTGCCAGCAGCTCCAGGGCAGGGGAGGAGACCCAGTACTTC
TRBV18	-	-	TRBJ2-7	12	CASSPSLFEQYF	TGTGCCAGCTCGCCCAGTTTGTTCGAGCAGTACTTC
TRBV27	TRBD2	few	TRBJ2-3	20	CASSSYTSGSNPRHTDTQYF	TGTGCCAGCAGTTCCTATACTAGCGGGAGTAACCCTAGACACACAGATACGCAGTATTTT
TRBV15	-	few	TRBJ1-2	14	CATSSVSGEGGYTF	TGTGCCACCAGCAGTGTATCAGGGGAGGGAGGCTACACCTTC
TRBV2	-	-	TRBJ2-5	13	CASSKGGQETQYF	TGTGCCAGCAGTAAGGGCGGACAAGAGACCCAGTACTTC
TRBV5-1	-	-	TRBJ2-5	17	CASSLSPAGGGPVTQYF	TGCGCCAGCAGCTTATCTCCTGCAGGGGGAGGGCCCGTGACCCAGTACTTC
TRBV7-6	-	few	TRBJ2-1	15	CASSLSGRDYNEQFF	TGTGCCAGCAGCTTATCCGGGAGAGACTATAATGAGCAGTTCTTC
TRBV29-1	-	many	TRBJ2-7	11	CGIGAGYEQYF	TGCGGGATTGGGGCAGGCTACGAGCAGTACTTC
TRBV27	-	few	TRBJ2-7	12	CASTGPSYEQYF	TGTGCCAGCACCGGGCCCTCCTACGAGCAGTACTTC
TRBV7-8	-	once	TRBJ1-1	14	CAGSPPPGNTEAFF	TGTGCCGGCAGCCCCCCTCCGGGGAACACTGAAGCTTTCTTT
TRBV9	-	few	TRBJ1-2	14	CASSVADGNYGYTF	TGTGCCAGCAGCGTAGCTGACGGAAACTATGGCTACACCTTC
TRBV12-5	-	-	TRBJ1-2	12	CASGLVTGGYTF	TGTGCTAGTGGTTTGGTAACGGGTGGCTACACCTTC
TRBV5-1	-	-	TRBJ2-1	15	CASSQGTGGSGEQFF	TGCGCCAGCAGCCAGGGGACGGGGGGTTCAGGTGAGCAGTTCTTC
TRBV11-2	-	once	TRBJ2-7	15	CASSLVGRGSYEQYF	TGTGCCAGCAGCTTAGTGGGCAGGGGATCCTACGAGCAGTACTTC
TRBV24-1	-	few	TRBJ2-5	15	CATSDPGRRQETQYF	TGTGCCACCAGTGACCCCGGACGTCGGCAAGAGACCCAGTACTTC
TRBV28	-	-	TRBJ2-3	20	CASSKQGDRSIARDADTQYF	TGTGCCAGCAGTAAACAGGGAGACCGTAGCATAGCGCGAGACGCAGATACGCAGTATTTT
TRBV2	-	-	TRBJ1-2	10	CASGGNGYTF	TGTGCCAGCGGGGGGAATGGCTACACCTTC
TRBV27	TRBD2	-	TRBJ2-7	15	CASSLTGEGVYEQYF	TGTGCCAGCAGTTTAACGGGGGAGGGCGTCTACGAGCAGTACTTC
TRBV6-1	-	-	TRBJ1-2	13	CASAGVSGYGYTF	TGTGCCAGCGCTGGGGTCTCGGGCTATGGCTACACCTTC
TRBV24-1	TRBD1	-	TRBJ1-5	16	CATSDPSGTGNQPQHF	TGTGCCACCAGTGATCCGTCCGGGACAGGGAATCAGCCCCAGCATTTT
TRBV20-1	-	-	TRBJ2-7	14	CSARRQANSYEQYF	TGCAGTGCTAGACGACAGGCCAACTCCTACGAGCAGTACTTC